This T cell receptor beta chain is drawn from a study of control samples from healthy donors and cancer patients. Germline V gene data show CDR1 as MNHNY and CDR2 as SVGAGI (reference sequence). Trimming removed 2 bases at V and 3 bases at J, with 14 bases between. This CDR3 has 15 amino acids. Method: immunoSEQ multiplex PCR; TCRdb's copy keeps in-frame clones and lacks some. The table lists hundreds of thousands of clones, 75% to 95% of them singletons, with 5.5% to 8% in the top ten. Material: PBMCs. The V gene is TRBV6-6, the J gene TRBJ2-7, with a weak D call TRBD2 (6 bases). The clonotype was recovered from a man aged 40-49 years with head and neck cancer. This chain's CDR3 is CASSYIAESGYEQYF. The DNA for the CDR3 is TGTGCCAGCAGTTACATAGCGGAAAGCGGCTACGAGCAGTACTTC.